The 10 T cell receptor beta chains presented below share a single source sample, sequenced in a study of vaccination and CD4 T cells after COVID-19. Researchers used the Oncomine TCR Beta short-read assay to sequence DNA from cultured CD4+ T cells. TCRdb used MiXCR to reprocess the PCR reads, holding one entry per CDR3 protein. The sample includes fewer than 9,000 distinct CDR3 sequences, 40% to 65% of them seen just once. The antigens for these receptors are not known. The sample's treatment: roughly ten-day PBMC culture with coronavirus spike peptide pools or control peptides (ViraFEST assay). The sequenced material came from CD4+ T cells from blood, cultured in vitro. Receptors were obtained from a human donor who had recovered from COVID-19.

This clonotype came up a few times. The chain combines TRBV20-1 with TRBJ2-7; D possibly corresponds to TRBD1 (5 bases). Germline V gene sequence: CDR1 DFQATT, CDR2 SNEGSKA (reference sequence). V lost 0 bases, J lost 2 bases, and 14 bases lay in between. The CDR3 length is 15 residues. Here the CDR3 reads CSARDNRGWTYEQYF. The CDR3 DNA reads TGCAGTGCTAGAGATAATAGGGGCTGGACCTACGAGCAGTACTTC.

The V call is TRBV7-2, the J call TRBJ2-6; 8 nucleotides match TRBD2. The CDR3 totals 16 residues. The V segment lost 7 bases and the J segment 0 bases; nucleotides outside the gene matches: 5. Per germline, CDR1 SGHTA and CDR2 FQGNSA. The CDR3 bases are TGTGCCAGCACCGTTAGCGGGACCTCTGGGGCCAACGTCCTGACTTTC. As protein: CASTVSGTSGANVLTF.

This clonotype was counted between two and nine times. The chain joins TRBV20-1 to TRBJ1-2, with D uncertain. This CDR3 contains 14 residues. From germline, CDR1 is DFQATT and CDR2 SNEGSKA (reference sequence). Between the trimmed V and J ends, which lost 6 bases and 4 bases, there was a span of 18 bases. The CDR3 DNA follows: TGCAGTGCCCGAGGGTCTGACACCGCCTATGGCTACACCTTC. This sequence encodes CSARGSDTAYGYTF.

The gene calls are TRBV10-3 and TRBJ1-1; D remains unclear. Per the germline V gene, CDR1 is ENHRY and CDR2 is SYGVKD. Trimming pared 0 bases from V and 0 bases from J, leaving 8 bases between. This CDR3 is 15 amino acids long. The CDR3 loop is CAISESLALNTEAFF. The CDR3 DNA reads as TGTGCCATCAGTGAGTCGTTAGCTCTGAACACTGAAGCTTTCTTT.

CDR3 sequence: CASKPNRDPNLNYGYTF. The CDR3 coding sequence is TGTGCCAGCAAACCTAACAGGGACCCCAACCTTAACTATGGCTACACCTTC. V and J are TRBV27 and TRBJ1-2; TRBD1 is a possible D gene (6 bases). V lost 7 bases and J lost 1, with 22 bases in between. The CDR3 runs 17 residues. In germline, CDR1 is MNHEY, CDR2 SMNVEV (reference sequence).

In nucleotides, the CDR3 is TGTGCCAGCACCGAGGGGGGGGCCACTGAAGCTTTCTTT. Its translation: CASTEGGATEAFF. The rearrangement joins TRBV7-9 to TRBJ1-1, with a weak D call TRBD1 (6 bases). The CDR3 loop spans 13 amino acids. Germline lookup yields CDR1 SEHNR and CDR2 FQNEAQ (reference sequence). V was trimmed by 7 bases and J by 4 bases, leaving 13 bases between them. Drawing the rest from reference TRBV7-9 and TRBJ1-1, the complete variable domain is DTGVSQNPRHKITKRGQNVTFRCDPISEHNRLYWYRQTLGQGPEFLTYFQNEAQLEKSRLLSDRFSAERPKGSFSTLEIQRTEQGDSAMYLCASTEGGATEAFFGQGTRLTVV.

This clonotype was seen only a few times. The chain combines TRBV19 with TRBJ2-1, with 7 bases fitting TRBD1. Germline lookup yields CDR1 LNHDA and CDR2 SQIVND (reference sequence). The CDR3 consists of 16 residues. V was pared by 5 bases and J by 1 base, with 8 bases of the junction left unmatched. The CDR3 nucleotides are TGTGCCAGTAGTCTCCCACCGGGACAGTCCTACAATGAGCAGTTCTTC. Its protein product is CASSLPPGQSYNEQFF.

This clonotype appeared a few times. This chain uses TRBV6-1 with TRBJ1-6; 7 bases are a match to TRBD1. The CDR3 runs 14 residues. CDR1 is MNHNS, CDR2 SASEGT, per germline. The junction had 2 bases not matched to a gene; V was cut back by 1 base and J by 8 bases. Here the CDR3 DNA reads TGTGCCAGCAGTGAAGAGACAGGGTATTCACCCCTCCACTTT. Residues: CASSEETGYSPLHF.

This chain connects TRBV7-2 to TRBJ2-2, with D perhaps TRBD1 (6 bases). Germline CDR1 and CDR2: SGHTA and FQGNSA. The germline V and J ends were trimmed by 4 bases and 6 bases, with 24 bases remaining between them. This CDR3 is 18 amino acids long. The chain's CDR3 is CASSSFSRLGGWPGELFF. The DNA of the CDR3 is TGTGCCAGCAGCTCCTTCTCACGGTTAGGGGGTTGGCCCGGGGAGCTGTTTTTT.

The chain combines TRBV6-5 with TRBJ1-1; D unclear. Trimming took off 2 bases at V and 3 bases at J, with 7 bases between the two ends. Germline CDR1 MNHEY, CDR2 SVGAGI. CDR3 length: 13 residues. CDR3 amino acids: CASSYQDYTEAFF. The DNA for the CDR3 is TGTGCCAGCAGTTACCAGGATTACACTGAAGCTTTCTTT.